The 29 T cell receptor beta chains listed next were all sequenced from one sample in a study of beta chain features in type 1 diabetes. Sequenced material consisted of expressed TCRB transcripts (all of the isolated RNA was reverse transcribed). The repertoire was sequenced with immunoSEQ multiplex PCR; TCRdb's copy has only in-frame clones and lacks some. The top ten hold 0.045% to 0.05% of the sample, which has about 450,000 clones, about 10% seen once. Material for sequencing was naive CD4+ T cells from blood. These receptor sequences come from a woman aged 18 to 35 in good health.

This clone occurred a few times. The chain combines TRBV4-3 with TRBJ2-3, with TRBD1 identical over 11 bases. Losses at the gene ends were 5 bases for V and 1 base for J; bases not matched to a gene: 14. CDR1 and CDR2 (germline): LGHNA, YSLEER. This CDR3 is built from 19 residues. CDR3 nucleotides: TGCGCCAGCAGCGAAGTCCCGTGGACAGGGGGCGCAGGCACAGATACGCAGTATTTT. Encoded protein: CASSEVPWTGGAGTDTQYF.

This clone was counted a few times. V usage is TRBV18 and J usage is TRBJ2-7; D may be TRBD2 (5 bases). CDR1 KGHSH and CDR2 LQKENI come from the germline V gene. The CDR3 runs to 13 residues. Trimming shortened V by 1 base and J by 4 bases, and 8 bases separated the two germline ends. The CDR3 nucleotides read TGTGCCAGCTCACCACGGGGAGAATACGAGCAGTACGTC. Translation: CASSPRGEYEQYV.

This clone was observed a handful of times. V and J are TRBV6-6 and TRBJ1-6, with D perhaps TRBD1 (5 bases). The CDR3 sequence is 15 residues long. Between the trimmed V and J ends, which lost 0 bases and 10 bases, there was a span of 13 bases. Germline CDR1 reads MNHNY; CDR2 reads SVGAGI (reference sequence). Here the CDR3 reads CASSYSKQGGSPLHF. The CDR3 DNA is TGTGCCAGCAGTTACTCGAAGCAGGGTGGATCACCCCTCCACTTT.

The genes are TRBV19 and TRBJ1-2, with 9 bases aligning to TRBD1. In germline, CDR1 is LNHDA, CDR2 SQIVND (reference sequence). V shed 9 bases and J 4 bases; nucleotides not matched to a gene: 9. The CDR3 loop spans 14 amino acids. Here the CDR3 reads CASTETDRGYGYTF. CDR3 DNA: TGTGCCAGCACGGAAACGGACAGGGGCTATGGCTACACCTTC.

About this clone: Different DNA sequences within this sample yield the same CDR3. V is TRBV29-1 and J is TRBJ1-5; TRBD1 matches at 7 bases. Losses at the gene ends were 6 bases for V and 5 bases for J; bases not matched to a gene: 7. This CDR3 has 13 amino acids. Germline lookup yields CDR1 SQVTM and CDR2 ANQGSEA. The CDR3 DNA is TGCAGCGTACGACAGGGTAGGGATCAGCCCCAGCATTTT. Translated: CSVRQGRDQPQHF.

This chain links TRBV30 with TRBJ2-1; the D is unclear. Germline V gene lookup returns CDR1 GTSNPN and CDR2 SVGIG (reference sequence). The CDR3 has 13 amino acids. Trimming cost V 3 bases and J 2 bases, with 8 bases left between them. The CDR3 sequence: CAWREWTYNEQFF. CDR3 DNA: TGTGCCTGGAGGGAGTGGACCTACAATGAGCAGTTCTTC.

Only a few counts were recorded for this clone. The chain couples TRBV7-2 to TRBJ1-5; possible D gene TRBD1, 6 bases. CDR3 length: 14 amino acids. V lost 3 bases and J lost 6, with 12 bases in between. CDR1 and CDR2 from the germline V gene are SGHTA and FQGNSA. CDR3 protein: CASSFTGTFQPQHF. CDR3 DNA sequence: TGTGCCAGCAGCTTTACCGGGACATTTCAGCCCCAGCATTTT.

The chain employs TRBV18 and TRBJ2-5, with TRBD2 as a possible D gene (6 bases). The V gene lost 2 bases and the J gene lost 5 bases, with 12 bases spanning the gap. Per the germline V gene, CDR1 is KGHSH and CDR2 is LQKENI. CDR3 length: 14 residues. CDR3 sequence reads: CASSPTRGQETQYF. The CDR3 DNA reads TGTGCCAGCTCACCAACGCGGGGTCAGGAGACCCAGTACTTC.

The rearrangement joins TRBV15 to TRBJ2-7; 10 nucleotides match TRBD2. The CDR3 runs 14 residues. CDR1 is LNHNV and CDR2 is YYDKDF in the germline V gene (reference sequence). Trimming cost V 3 bases and J 5 bases; bases outside gene matches: 4. The CDR3 is CATSRRTSGDEQYF. The CDR3 DNA reads as TGTGCCACCAGCAGGAGGACTAGCGGAGACGAGCAGTACTTC.

This clone showed up just a few times. The V call is TRBV7-2, the J call TRBJ2-2, with D perhaps TRBD2 (5 bases). The CDR3 runs to 13 residues. Between the trimmed V and J ends, which lost 4 bases and 6 bases, there was a span of 9 bases. The germline V gene encodes CDR1 SGHTA and CDR2 FQGNSA. The CDR3 loop reads CASSSGVAGELFF. CDR3 in DNA: TGTGCCAGCAGCTCCGGGGTGGCCGGGGAGCTGTTTTTT.

This clone was seen only a few times. The gene calls are TRBV4-2 and TRBJ1-2, with a weak D call TRBD1 (5 bases). Germline CDR1 and CDR2: LGHNA and YNFKEQ. Trimming removed 0 bases from V and 4 bases from J, with 12 bases in between. The CDR3 covers 15 residues. This chain's CDR3 is CASSQDFDSPYGYTF. The CDR3 region has the DNA TGTGCCAGCAGCCAAGATTTTGACAGCCCCTATGGCTACACCTTC.

This clone showed up just once. The V and J genes are TRBV30 and TRBJ1-1, with D unclear. The V gene's germline CDR1 is GTSNPN and CDR2 SVGIG (reference sequence). This CDR3 region has 10 residues. Trimming removed 2 bases at V and 5 bases at J, with 3 bases between. Here the CDR3 reads CAWSKTEAFF. CDR3 nucleotides: TGTGCCTGGAGTAAGACTGAAGCTTTCTTT.

This clone was detected only a few times. Other DNA variants within this sample encode the same CDR3. J is TRBJ1-1 and V is TRBV7-3; D is uncertain. Between the trimmed V and J ends, which lost 2 bases and 1 base, there was a span of 5 bases. Germline V gene sequence: CDR1 SGHTA, CDR2 FQGTGA. This CDR3 region has 13 residues. CDR3 DNA sequence: TGTGCCAGCAGCTTACGGGGGAACACTGAAGCTTTCTTT. Translating it yields CASSLRGNTEAFF.

This clone was counted between two and nine times. J is TRBJ2-7 and V is TRBV29-1; 9 bases line up with TRBD1. This CDR3 is 15 amino acids long. Germline CDR1 is SQVTM and CDR2 is ANQGSEA. V lost 4 bases, J lost 0 bases, and 7 bases stayed unmatched. CDR3 nucleotides: TGCAGCGTTGCACCCGGGACAGGGAGCTCCTACGAGCAGTACTTC. This translates into CSVAPGTGSSYEQYF.

This clone has more than one count but fewer than ten. The chain combines TRBV5-1 with TRBJ2-5; a possible D gene is TRBD2 (5 bases). CDR3 length: 13 residues. V lost 2 bases and J lost 4, with 9 bases in between. Germline CDR1 SGHRS, CDR2 YFSETQ. CDR3 in DNA: TGCGCCAGCAGCTTCGGGGTGACAGAGACCCAGTACTTC. Amino acids: CASSFGVTETQYF.

Of note for this clone: Other DNA sequences in this specimen translate into the identical CDR3. The J gene is TRBJ2-3, the V gene TRBV5-1; D uncertain. The CDR3 has 14 amino acids. V shed 0 bases and J shed 0 bases, with 5 bases lying between them. Germline V CDR1 and CDR2: SGHRS, YFSETQ. The CDR3 loop is CASSLAASTDTQYF. The CDR3 DNA reads TGCGCCAGCAGCTTGGCAGCTAGCACAGATACGCAGTATTTT.

This clone was counted between two and nine times. J is TRBJ1-1 and V is TRBV10-3, with D perhaps TRBD1 (5 bases). The germline CDR1 and CDR2 sequences are ENHRY and SYGVKD. The CDR3 loop spans 13 amino acids. The germline V and J ends were trimmed by 7 bases and 6 bases, with 15 bases remaining between them. The CDR3 region is CAIKAGPNAEAFF. The CDR3 region has the DNA TGTGCCATCAAGGCAGGGCCTAACGCTGAAGCTTTCTTT.

The chain combines TRBV4-3 with TRBJ2-7, with D possibly TRBD1 on 6 matching bases. Germline-derived CDR1 and CDR2 are LGHNA and YSLEER. The CDR3 covers 13 residues. Trimming stripped 2 bases from V and 6 bases from J, with 11 bases between. The DNA for the CDR3 is TGCGCCAGCAGCCAACTACAGGGTTCCGAGCAGTACTTC. Its translation: CASSQLQGSEQYF.

V gene TRBV4-2 combines with J gene TRBJ1-1; perhaps TRBD1 as D (5 bases). The CDR3 totals 15 residues. V was trimmed by 0 bases and J by 3 bases, leaving 11 bases between them. Germline lookup yields CDR1 LGHNA and CDR2 YNFKEQ. The CDR3 here is CASSQDGTRDTEAFF. In DNA, the CDR3 is TGTGCCAGCAGCCAAGATGGGACGAGGGACACTGAAGCTTTCTTT.

V gene TRBV9 combines with J gene TRBJ2-2; TRBD1 matches at 8 bases. The CDR3 contains 14 residues. V gave up 4 bases and J gave up 5 bases; unmatched junction bases: 4. Germline values: CDR1 SGDLS, CDR2 YYNGEE. CDR3 coding DNA: TGTGCCAGCAGCCTCAGGGGGCTAACCGGGGAGCTGTTTTTT. Amino acids: CASSLRGLTGELFF.

This chain connects TRBV5-1 to TRBJ1-1; D is possibly TRBD1 (5 bases). The CDR3 runs to 15 residues. The germline gives CDR1 SGHRS, CDR2 YFSETQ. The V gene lost 0 bases and the J gene lost 1 base, with 10 bases spanning the gap. This CDR3 is CASSLDPGSNTEAFF. In DNA form, the CDR3 reads TGCGCCAGCAGCTTGGATCCAGGGTCGAACACTGAAGCTTTCTTT.

The chain joins TRBV28 to TRBJ2-1; 12 nucleotides match TRBD2. The CDR3 consists of 15 residues. CDR1 MDHEN and CDR2 SYDVKM come from the germline V gene. V shed 5 bases and J 6 bases; nucleotides not matched to a gene: 5. CDR3 region: CASSREGLAGNEQFF. CDR3 sequence (DNA): TGTGCCAGCAGTAGGGAGGGACTAGCGGGCAATGAGCAGTTCTTC.

The chain uses TRBV29-1 and TRBJ2-1; 11 nucleotides line up with TRBD2. Germline-derived CDR1 and CDR2 are SQVTM and ANQGSEA. V was pared by 0 bases and J by 8 bases, with 12 bases of the junction left unmatched. This CDR3 comprises 17 residues. The CDR3 spells CSVEEAQASGRFDEQFF. Written as DNA, the CDR3 is TGCAGCGTTGAAGAGGCCCAAGCTAGCGGGAGGTTTGATGAGCAGTTCTTC.

This clone showed up just a few times. V usage is TRBV5-1 and J usage is TRBJ2-3, with 8 bases that match TRBD2. The germline gives CDR1 SGHRS, CDR2 YFSETQ. The CDR3 covers 15 residues. The V and J ends lost 0 bases and 0 bases, in that order; junction bases with no gene match: 0. CDR3 protein: CASSLGLASTDTQYF. Here the CDR3 DNA reads TGCGCCAGCAGCTTGGGACTAGCGAGCACAGATACGCAGTATTTT.

The rearrangement uses TRBV11-2 and TRBJ2-7; no definite D call. Trimming pared 0 bases from V and 6 bases from J, leaving 9 bases between. Germline V gives CDR1 SGHAT, CDR2 FQNNGV. This CDR3 comprises 13 residues. Written as DNA, the CDR3 is TGTGCCAGCAGCTTAGATCCGGGCACCGAGCAGTACTTC. This sequence encodes CASSLDPGTEQYF.

The CDR3 bases are TGTGCCAGCAGCTTAGTTTCGGATACGCAGTATTTT. Protein: CASSLVSDTQYF. The rearrangement links TRBV7-3 to TRBJ2-3; D not resolved. The V end lost 2 bases, the J end lost 6 bases, and 6 bases lay between the germline ends. CDR1 is SGHTA and CDR2 is FQGTGA in the germline V gene. This CDR3 region has 12 residues.

This clone was detected only a few times. The chain employs TRBV29-1 and TRBJ1-2; D remains ambiguous. The CDR3 has 11 amino acids. Germline CDR1 SQVTM, CDR2 ANQGSEA. Trimming left V 4 bases short and J 8 bases short, with 11 bases between. CDR3 region: CSVARTKGYTF. CDR3 nucleotides: TGCAGCGTTGCCCGGACTAAAGGCTACACCTTC.

V usage is TRBV28 and J usage is TRBJ2-3, with 10 bases lining up with TRBD2. CDR3 length: 14 amino acids. Trimming took 7 bases from V and 3 from J; bases not matched to a gene: 4. CDR1 is MDHEN and CDR2 is SYDVKM in the germline V gene. The CDR3: CASMSGGETDTQYF. In DNA form, the CDR3 reads TGTGCCAGCATGAGCGGGGGGGAGACAGATACGCAGTATTTT.

This clone was counted a few times. The chain combines TRBV19 with TRBJ1-2, with D maybe TRBD1 (5 bases). CDR1 and CDR2 (germline): LNHDA, SQIVND (reference sequence). The CDR3 totals 13 residues. The V end lost 0 bases, the J end lost 8 bases, and 10 bases lay between the germline ends. DNA of the CDR3: TGTGCCAGTAGTATAGAAAGGGGTCAAGGCTACACCTTC. It encodes CASSIERGQGYTF.